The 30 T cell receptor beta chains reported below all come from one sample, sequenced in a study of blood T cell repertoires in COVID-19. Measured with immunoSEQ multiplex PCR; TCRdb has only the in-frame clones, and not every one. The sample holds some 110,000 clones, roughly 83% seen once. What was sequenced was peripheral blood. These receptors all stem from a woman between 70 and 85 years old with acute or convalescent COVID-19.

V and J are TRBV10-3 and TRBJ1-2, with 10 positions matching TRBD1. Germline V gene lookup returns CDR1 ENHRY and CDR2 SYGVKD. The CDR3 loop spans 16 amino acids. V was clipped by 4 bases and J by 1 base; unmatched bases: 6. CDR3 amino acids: CAISGTGGERNYGYTF. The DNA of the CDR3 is TGTGCCATCAGTGGGACAGGGGGGGAGCGTAACTATGGCTACACCTTC.

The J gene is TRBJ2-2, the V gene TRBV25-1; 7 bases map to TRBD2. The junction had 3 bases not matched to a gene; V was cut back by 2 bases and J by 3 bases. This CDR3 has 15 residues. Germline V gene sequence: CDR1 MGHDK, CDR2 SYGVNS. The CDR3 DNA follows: TGTGCCAGCAGTGAACTAGCGGCCGACACCGGGGAGCTGTTTTTT. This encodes CASSELAADTGELFF.

CDR3: CASSKATGSSYEQYF. CDR3 DNA sequence: TGTGCCAGCAGCAAAGCGACAGGTAGTTCCTACGAGCAGTACTTC. The chain has TRBV21-1 and TRBJ2-7; TRBD1 reflects the table's D call only, with no check against the DNA. TRBV21-1 is designated a pseudogene. The CDR3 consists of 15 residues.

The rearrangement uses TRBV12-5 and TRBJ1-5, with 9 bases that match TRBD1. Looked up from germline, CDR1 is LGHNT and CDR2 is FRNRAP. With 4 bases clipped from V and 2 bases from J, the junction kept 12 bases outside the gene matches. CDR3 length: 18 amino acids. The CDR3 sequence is CASGSGTGSSYGNQPQHF. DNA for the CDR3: TGTGCTAGTGGTTCCGGGACAGGGTCGTCTTATGGCAATCAGCCCCAGCATTTT.

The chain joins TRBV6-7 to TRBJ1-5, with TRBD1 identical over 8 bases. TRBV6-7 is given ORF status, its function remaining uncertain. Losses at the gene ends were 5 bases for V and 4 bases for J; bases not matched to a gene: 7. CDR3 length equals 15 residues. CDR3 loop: CASSKGQGLNQPQHF. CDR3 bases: TGTGCCAGCAGTAAAGGACAGGGCCTAAATCAGCCCCAGCATTTT.

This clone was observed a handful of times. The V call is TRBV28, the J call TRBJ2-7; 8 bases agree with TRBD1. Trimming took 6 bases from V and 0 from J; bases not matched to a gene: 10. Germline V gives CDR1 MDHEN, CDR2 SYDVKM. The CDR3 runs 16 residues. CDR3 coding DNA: TGTGCCAGCAGGAACCCAGGGGGCCTTAGCTCCTACGAGCAGTACTTC. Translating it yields CASRNPGGLSSYEQYF.

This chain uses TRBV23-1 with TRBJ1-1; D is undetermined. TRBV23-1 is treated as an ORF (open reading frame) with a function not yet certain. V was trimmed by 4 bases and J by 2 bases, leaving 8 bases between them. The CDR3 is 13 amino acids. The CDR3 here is CASSPAGNTEAFF. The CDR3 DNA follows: TGCGCCAGCAGTCCGGCGGGTAACACTGAAGCTTTCTTT.

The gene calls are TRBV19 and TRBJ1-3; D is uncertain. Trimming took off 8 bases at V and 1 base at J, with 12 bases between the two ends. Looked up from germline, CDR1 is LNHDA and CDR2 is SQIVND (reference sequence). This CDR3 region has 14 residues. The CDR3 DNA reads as TGTGCCAGTTTGTTGAGAGGTTCTGGAAACACCATATATTTT. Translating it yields CASLLRGSGNTIYF.

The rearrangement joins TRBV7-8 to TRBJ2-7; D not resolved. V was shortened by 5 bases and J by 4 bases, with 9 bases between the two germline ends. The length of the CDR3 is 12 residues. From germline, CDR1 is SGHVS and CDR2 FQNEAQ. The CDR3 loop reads CASSVQDYEQYF. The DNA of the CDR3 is TGTGCCAGCAGCGTCCAGGATTACGAGCAGTACTTC.

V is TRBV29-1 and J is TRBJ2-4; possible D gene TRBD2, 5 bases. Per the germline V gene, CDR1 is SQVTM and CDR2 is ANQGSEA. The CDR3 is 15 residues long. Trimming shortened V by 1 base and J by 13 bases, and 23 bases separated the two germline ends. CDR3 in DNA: TGCAGCGTTGAAGTGATGGGCGGGCCCGAAGGGCCCCAGTACTTC. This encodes CSVEVMGGPEGPQYF.

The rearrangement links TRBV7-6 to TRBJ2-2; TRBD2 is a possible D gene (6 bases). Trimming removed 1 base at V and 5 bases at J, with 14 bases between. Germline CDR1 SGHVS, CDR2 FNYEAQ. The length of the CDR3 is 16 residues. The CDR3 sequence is CASSLGSGLTTGELFF. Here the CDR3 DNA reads TGTGCCAGCAGCTTAGGATCCGGACTAACGACCGGGGAGCTGTTTTTT.

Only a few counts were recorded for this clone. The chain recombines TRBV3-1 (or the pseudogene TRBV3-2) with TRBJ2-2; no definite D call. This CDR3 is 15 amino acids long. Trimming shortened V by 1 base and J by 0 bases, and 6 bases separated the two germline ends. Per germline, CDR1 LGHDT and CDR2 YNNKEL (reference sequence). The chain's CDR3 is CASSQAGSNTGELFF. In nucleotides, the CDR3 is TGTGCCAGCAGCCAAGCCGGGTCGAACACCGGGGAGCTGTTTTTT.

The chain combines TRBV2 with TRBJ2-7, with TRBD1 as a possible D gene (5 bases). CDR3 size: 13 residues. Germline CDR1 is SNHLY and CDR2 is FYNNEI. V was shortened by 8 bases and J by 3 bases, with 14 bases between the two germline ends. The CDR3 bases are TGTGCCAGCTCGGCCCTCGACAGCTACGAGCAGTACTTC. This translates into CASSALDSYEQYF.

The CDR3 DNA follows: TGTGCCAGCAGCCAAGGCGTGGGCCAGCCCCAGCATTTT. Protein product: CASSQGVGQPQHF. The chain joins TRBV3-1 (or the pseudogene TRBV3-2) to TRBJ1-5; D remains unclear. Germline-derived CDR1 and CDR2 are LGHDT and YNNKEL (reference sequence). V dropped 1 base and J dropped 7 bases, with 8 bases sitting between them. CDR3 length equals 13 residues.

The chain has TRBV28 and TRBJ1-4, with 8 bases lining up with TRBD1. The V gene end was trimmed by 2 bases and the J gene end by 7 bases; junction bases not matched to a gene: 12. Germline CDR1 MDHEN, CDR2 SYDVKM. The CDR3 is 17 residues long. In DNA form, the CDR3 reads TGTGCCAGCAGTTTAATTCGCCCCGGACAGGGAGGTGAAAAACTGTTTTTT. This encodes CASSLIRPGQGGEKLFF.

In DNA, the CDR3 is TGTGCCAGCAGCGTAGGGGTCAGGGCGAACACCGGGGAGCTGTTTTTT. Translated: CASSVGVRANTGELFF. The chain recombines TRBV9 with TRBJ2-2; weak D call: TRBD1 (5 bases). V was trimmed by 0 bases and J by 0 bases, leaving 9 bases between them. This CDR3 region has 16 residues. Germline V gives CDR1 SGDLS, CDR2 YYNGEE.

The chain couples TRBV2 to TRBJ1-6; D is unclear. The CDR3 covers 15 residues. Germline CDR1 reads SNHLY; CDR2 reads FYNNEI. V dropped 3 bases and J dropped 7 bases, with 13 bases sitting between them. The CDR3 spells CASSDRTGLNSPLHF. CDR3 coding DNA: TGTGCCAGCAGTGACAGGACGGGATTAAATTCACCCCTCCACTTT.

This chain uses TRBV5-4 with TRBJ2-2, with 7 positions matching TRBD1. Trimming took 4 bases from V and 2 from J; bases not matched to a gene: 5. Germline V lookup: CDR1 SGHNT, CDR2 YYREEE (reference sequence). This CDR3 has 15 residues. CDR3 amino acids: CASSRDRANTGELFF. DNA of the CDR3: TGTGCCAGCAGCCGTGACAGGGCTAACACCGGGGAGCTGTTTTTT.

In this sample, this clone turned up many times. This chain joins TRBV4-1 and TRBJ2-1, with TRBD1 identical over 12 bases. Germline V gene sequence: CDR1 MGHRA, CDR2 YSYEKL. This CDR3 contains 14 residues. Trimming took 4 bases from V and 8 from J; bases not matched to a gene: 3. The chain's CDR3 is CASSPGTGGYEQFF. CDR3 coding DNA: TGCGCCAGCAGCCCCGGGACAGGGGGCTATGAGCAGTTCTTC.

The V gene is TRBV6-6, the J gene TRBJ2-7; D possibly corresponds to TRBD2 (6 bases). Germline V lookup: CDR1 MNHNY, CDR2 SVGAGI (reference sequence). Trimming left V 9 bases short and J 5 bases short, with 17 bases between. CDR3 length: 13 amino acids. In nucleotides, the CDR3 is TGTGCCAGTCGGGGGTCCCTCCCGGACGAGCAGTACTTC. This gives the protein CASRGSLPDEQYF.

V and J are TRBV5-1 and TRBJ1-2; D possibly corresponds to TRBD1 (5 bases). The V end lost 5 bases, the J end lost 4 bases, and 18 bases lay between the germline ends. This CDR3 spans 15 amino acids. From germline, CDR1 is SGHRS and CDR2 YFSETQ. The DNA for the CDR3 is TGCGCCAGCAGAACTAACATCGACAGCTTCTATGGCTACACCTTC. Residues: CASRTNIDSFYGYTF. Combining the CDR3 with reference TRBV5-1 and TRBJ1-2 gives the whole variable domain KAGVTQTPRYLIKTRGQQVTLSCSPISGHRSVSWYQQTPGQGLQFLFEYFSETQRNKGNFPGRFSGRQFSNSRSEMNVSTLELGDSALYLCASRTNIDSFYGYTFGSGTRLTVV.

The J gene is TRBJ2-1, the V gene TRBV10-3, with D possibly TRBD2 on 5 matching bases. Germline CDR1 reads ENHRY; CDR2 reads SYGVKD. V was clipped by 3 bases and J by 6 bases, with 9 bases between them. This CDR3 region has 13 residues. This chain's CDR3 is CAISEPSTNEQFF. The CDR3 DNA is TGTGCCATCAGTGAACCTAGCACCAATGAGCAGTTCTTC.

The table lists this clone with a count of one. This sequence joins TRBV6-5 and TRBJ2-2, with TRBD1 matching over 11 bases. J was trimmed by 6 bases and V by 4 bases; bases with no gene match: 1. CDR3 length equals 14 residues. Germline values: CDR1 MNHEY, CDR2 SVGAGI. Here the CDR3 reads CASSWDRGAGELFF. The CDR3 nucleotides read TGTGCCAGCAGTTGGGACAGGGGGGCCGGGGAGCTGTTTTTT.

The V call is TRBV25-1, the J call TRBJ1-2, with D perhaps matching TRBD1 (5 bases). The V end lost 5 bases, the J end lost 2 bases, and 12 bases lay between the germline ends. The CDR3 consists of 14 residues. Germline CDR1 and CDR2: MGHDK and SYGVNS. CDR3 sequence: CASSPRARNYGYTF. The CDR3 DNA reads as TGTGCCAGCAGTCCCAGGGCTCGGAACTATGGCTACACCTTC.

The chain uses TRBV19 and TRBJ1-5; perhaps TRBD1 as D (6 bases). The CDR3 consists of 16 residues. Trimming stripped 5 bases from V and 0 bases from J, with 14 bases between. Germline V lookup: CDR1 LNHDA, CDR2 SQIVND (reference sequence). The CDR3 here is CASSQSPDSSNQPQHF. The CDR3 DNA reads TGTGCCAGTAGTCAATCACCGGACAGTAGCAATCAGCCCCAGCATTTT.

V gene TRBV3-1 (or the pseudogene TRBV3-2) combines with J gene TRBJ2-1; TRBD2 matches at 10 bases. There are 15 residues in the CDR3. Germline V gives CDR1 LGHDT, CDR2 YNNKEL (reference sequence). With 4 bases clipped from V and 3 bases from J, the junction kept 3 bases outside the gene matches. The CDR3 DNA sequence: TGTGCCAGCAGCCTCAGCGGGGGGGGCTACAATGAGCAGTTCTTC. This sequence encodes CASSLSGGGYNEQFF.

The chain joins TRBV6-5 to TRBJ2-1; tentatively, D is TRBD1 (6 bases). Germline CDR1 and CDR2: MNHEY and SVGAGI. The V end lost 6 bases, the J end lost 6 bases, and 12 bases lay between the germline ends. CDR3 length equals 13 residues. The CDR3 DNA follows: TGTGCCAGCAGGGACAGCCCGGTCAATGAGCAGTTCTTC. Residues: CASRDSPVNEQFF.

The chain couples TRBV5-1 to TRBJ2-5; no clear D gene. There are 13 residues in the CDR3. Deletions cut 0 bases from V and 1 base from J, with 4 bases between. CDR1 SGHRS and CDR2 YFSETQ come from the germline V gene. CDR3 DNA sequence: TGCGCCAGCAGCTTGGCCAGCCAAGAGACCCAGTACTTC. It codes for CASSLASQETQYF. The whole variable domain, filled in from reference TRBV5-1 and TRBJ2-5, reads KAGVTQTPRYLIKTRGQQVTLSCSPISGHRSVSWYQQTPGQGLQFLFEYFSETQRNKGNFPGRFSGRQFSNSRSEMNVSTLELGDSALYLCASSLASQETQYFGPGTRLLVL.

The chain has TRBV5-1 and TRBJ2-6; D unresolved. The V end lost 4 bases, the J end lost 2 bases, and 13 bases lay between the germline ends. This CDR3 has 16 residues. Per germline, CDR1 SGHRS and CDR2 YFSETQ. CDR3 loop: CASSPNTNAGANVLTF. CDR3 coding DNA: TGCGCCAGCAGCCCTAATACGAACGCTGGGGCCAACGTCCTGACTTTC.

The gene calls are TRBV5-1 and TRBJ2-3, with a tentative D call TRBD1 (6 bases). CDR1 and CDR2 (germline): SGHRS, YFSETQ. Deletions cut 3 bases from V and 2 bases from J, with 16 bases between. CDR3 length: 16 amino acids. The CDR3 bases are TGCGCCAGCAGCTCCTCAGGGGATGCGATCACAGATACGCAGTATTTT. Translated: CASSSSGDAITDTQYF.